These T cell receptor beta chains were read from a single sample in a study of siplizumab effects on memory and regulatory T cells. Only in-frame clones appear in the TCRdb table, and some are missing; sequencing was by immunoSEQ multiplex PCR. The top ten hold 0.32% of the sample, which has roughly 100,000 clones, roughly 91% seen once. The sequencing input was CD4+ T cells sorted from blood. The source of these receptors is a human donor in good health. CDR3s include the opening cysteine and the closing phenylalanine or tryptophan. The order of the fields is clone size, D gene, V gene, CDR3 length, J gene, CDR3 DNA, CDR3 protein. The D gene is left open where the match is weak. Rows may omit the clone size; those that give it use once, few, many or a size class.

NA,NA,TRBV5-4,14,TRBJ2-3,TGTGCCAGCAGCCCCGGGACTAGCACAGATACGCAGTATTTT,CASSPGTSTDTQYF
NA,NA,TRBV5-4,15,TRBJ2-1,TGTGCCAGCAGCTTAGGGAGGGGGGGAAACAATGAGCAGTTCTTC,CASSLGRGGNNEQFF
NA,NA,TRBV18,16,TRBJ1-2,TGTGCCAGCTCACCACCGGGAGTCCCCGGGCACTATGGCTACACCTTC,CASSPPGVPGHYGYTF
NA,NA,TRBV15,14,TRBJ2-2,TGTGCCACCAGCGGTGGGACACGGGGCGGGGAGCTGTTTTTT,CATSGGTRGGELFF
NA,NA,TRBV18,16,TRBJ2-3,TGTGCCAGCTCACCCGTGACCGGGCCAAGCACAGATACGCAGTATTTT,CASSPVTGPSTDTQYF
NA,NA,TRBV5-5,14,TRBJ1-1,TGTGCCAGCAGCACGTCGGGTCGAACCACTGAAGCTTTCTTT,CASSTSGRTTEAFF
once,TRBD2,TRBV19,16,TRBJ2-5,TGTGCCAGTAGTAGGGGGACTAGCGGGATTCGGGAGACCCAGTACTTC,CASSRGTSGIRETQYF
NA,TRBD2,TRBV27,16,TRBJ2-1,TGTGCCAGCAGTGCGACACGGACTAGCGGTTACAATGAGCAGTTCTTC,CASSATRTSGYNEQFF
NA,NA,TRBV18,13,TRBJ1-2,TGTGCCAGCTCACTCGACAGAAACTATGGCTACACCTTC,CASSLDRNYGYTF
NA,NA,TRBV6-5,16,TRBJ1-3,TGTGCCAGCAGTTACTCGTTGCAGAGCTCTGGAAACACCATATATTTT,CASSYSLQSSGNTIYF
NA,TRBD1,TRBV9,14,TRBJ2-7,TGTGCCAGCAGCCGGGGACAGGGGAGCGACGAGCAGTACTTC,CASSRGQGSDEQYF
NA,NA,TRBV9,13,TRBJ1-2,TGTGCCAGCAGCCCTGAGGGGGGCCGTGGCTACACCTTC,CASSPEGGRGYTF
NA,NA,TRBV19,13,TRBJ1-1,TGTGCCAGTAGTAGAAGAGGGGGCACTGAAGCTTTCTTT,CASSRRGGTEAFF
NA,NA,TRBV7-2,12,TRBJ1-2,TGTGCCAGCAGCGGGGCTGGCTATGGCTACACCTTC,CASSGAGYGYTF
NA,NA,TRBV5-4,15,TRBJ1-5,TGTGCCAGCAGCCACAAAGGAGAGCCCAATCAGCCCCAGCATTTT,CASSHKGEPNQPQHF
NA,NA,TRBV9,15,TRBJ1-5,TGTGCCAGCAGCGTAGGAACAGGGATGGAGCAGCCCCAGCATTTT,CASSVGTGMEQPQHF
NA,TRBD1,TRBV7-8,14,TRBJ1-1,TGTGCCAGCAGCTCTACAGGGGCTAACACTGAAGCTTTCTTT,CASSSTGANTEAFF
NA,TRBD1,TRBV11-1,14,TRBJ1-1,TGTGCCAGCAGCTTGGAACAGGGGGGGACTGAAGCTTTCTTT,CASSLEQGGTEAFF
NA,NA,TRBV4-3,14,TRBJ2-5,TGCGCCAGCAGTCTCAGCGGGCTACAGGAGACCCAGTACTTC,CASSLSGLQETQYF
NA,NA,TRBV5-4,13,TRBJ2-5,TGTGCCAGCAGCCCGGAAGGTCCGGAGACCCAGTACTTC,CASSPEGPETQYF
NA,NA,TRBV5-1,14,TRBJ2-2,TGCGCCAGCGATTTGGGACCGTCGGGCGGGGAGCTGTTTTTT,CASDLGPSGGELFF
NA,NA,TRBV19,16,TRBJ1-5,TGTGCCAGTAGTCCCATTTCCTTTTCCCTCAATCAGCCCCAGCATTTT,CASSPISFSLNQPQHF
NA,TRBD1,TRBV18,15,TRBJ1-1,TGTGCCAGCTCACCTACGGACAGGGGGCGCACTGAAGCTTTCTTT,CASSPTDRGRTEAFF
NA,NA,TRBV2,14,TRBJ1-6,TGTGCCAGCAGTGTTACAGGGAGCAATTCACCCCTCCACTTT,CASSVTGSNSPLHF
few,NA,TRBV27,13,TRBJ2-5,TGTGCCAGCAGTTGGGACAACCAAGAGACCCAGTACTTC,CASSWDNQETQYF
NA,NA,TRBV10-3,12,TRBJ2-3,TGTGCCATCAGTGAGAACACAGATACGCAGTATTTT,CAISENTDTQYF
NA,NA,TRBV6-6,13,TRBJ1-4,TGTGCCAGCATCCACGGAGGTGGGGAAAAACTGTTTTTT,CASIHGGGEKLFF
NA,TRBD1,TRBV2,15,TRBJ1-5,TGTGCCAGCAGGTACGACAGGGGGCCCAATCAGCCCCAGCATTTT,CASRYDRGPNQPQHF
once,TRBD1,TRBV5-1,14,TRBJ1-2,TGCGCCAGCAGCAACCGACAGGGGGCATCTGGCTACACCTTC,CASSNRQGASGYTF
NA,NA,TRBV5-1,14,TRBJ1-1,TGCGCCAGCAGCTCCAGCTCTATGAACACTGAAGCTTTCTTT,CASSSSSMNTEAFF
NA,NA,TRBV6-6,15,TRBJ2-2,TGTGCCAGCAGTTATCGAGCAGGAATCACCGGGGAGCTGTTTTTT,CASSYRAGITGELFF
NA,TRBD1,TRBV6-6,16,TRBJ2-1,TGTGCCAGCAGTACCCCCCCGGGACAGGCCCTCAATGAGCAGTTCTTC,CASSTPPGQALNEQFF
NA,NA,TRBV6-5,14,TRBJ2-3,TGTGCCAGCAGAAACCCCCTAAGCACAGATACGCAGTATTTT,CASRNPLSTDTQYF
NA,NA,TRBV2,15,TRBJ2-6,TGTGCCAGCAGTGATGTGGTATCTGGGGCCAACGTCCTGACTTTC,CASSDVVSGANVLTF
NA,NA,TRBV6-1,16,TRBJ2-1,TGTGCCAGCAGTGAAGCTGGCAGACGAGAGGGTAATGAGCAGTTCTTC,CASSEAGRREGNEQFF
NA,TRBD1,TRBV5-1,14,TRBJ1-1,TGCGCCAGCGGAAGACAGGGGTTGAACACTGAAGCTTTCTTT,CASGRQGLNTEAFF
NA,TRBD1,TRBV5-1,14,TRBJ2-5,TGCGCCAGCAGCCAGGGACAGCTCCAAGAGACCCAGTACTTC,CASSQGQLQETQYF
NA,NA,TRBV7-2,12,TRBJ2-7,TGTGCCAGCAGCTTAGTGGTCCACGAGCAGTACTTC,CASSLVVHEQYF
NA,NA,TRBV5-1,15,TRBJ1-4,TGCGCCAGCAGCTTGAGTTCCCAGGCGAATGAAAAACTGTTTTTT,CASSLSSQANEKLFF
NA,NA,TRBV5-6,16,TRBJ2-5,TGTGCCAGCAGCTTGGAGGCGCGGGGTGATGGAGAGACCCAGTACTTC,CASSLEARGDGETQYF
NA,NA,TRBV4-1,14,TRBJ1-1,TGCGCCAGCAGGGGGTTAAGACGGGGGACTGAAGCTTTCTTT,CASRGLRRGTEAFF
once,TRBD2,TRBV4-3,17,TRBJ2-3,TGCGCCAGCAGCCAATTTTCTGGCGGGAGGGGTACAGATACGCAGTATTTT,CASSQFSGGRGTDTQYF
NA,TRBD2,TRBV7-8,18,TRBJ2-2,TGTGCCAGCACCAGCTTAGTGTCGGGAGGGGCGTACACCGGGGAGCTGTTTTTT,CASTSLVSGGAYTGELFF
NA,NA,TRBV6-5,16,TRBJ1-5,TGTGCCAGCAGTTTGGCCCCGCCAGTAAGCAATCAGCCCCAGCATTTT,CASSLAPPVSNQPQHF
NA,TRBD2,TRBV5-1,16,TRBJ2-1,TGCGCCAGCAGCTTGATCGGCGGGGGAGTCTACAATGAGCAGTTCTTC,CASSLIGGGVYNEQFF
NA,NA,TRBV6-5,15,TRBJ2-3,TGTGCCAGCAGTTTCTCGGGGGCGCTTAGAGATACGCAGTATTTT,CASSFSGALRDTQYF
NA,TRBD2,TRBV5-1,13,TRBJ2-3,TGCGCCAGCAGCTCCGGGGGGGGCCATACGCAGTATTTT,CASSSGGGHTQYF
NA,NA,TRBV30,15,TRBJ1-5,TGTGCCTGGCAACCCCGGGACAACCGAAATCAGCCCCAGCATTTT,CAWQPRDNRNQPQHF
few,NA,TRBV11-2,13,TRBJ1-1,TGTGCCAGCAGCTTATGGTCGAACACTGAAGCTTTCTTT,CASSLWSNTEAFF
NA,NA,TRBV7-8,14,TRBJ2-5,TGTGCCAGCAGCTTACTCAGGGGAGGGGAGACCCAGTACTTC,CASSLLRGGETQYF
NA,NA,TRBV6-5,15,TRBJ1-3,TGTGCCAGCAGTTACTCATGGACAGCCCGAAACACCATATATTTT,CASSYSWTARNTIYF